Listed below are T cell receptor beta chains from one sample, sequenced in a study of blood T cell repertoires in COVID-19. Assay used: immunoSEQ multiplex PCR; TCRdb lists only in-frame clones, some missing. The sample yields about 130,000 clones, about 85% seen once. Sequencing used peripheral blood. The source is a woman of 80 years or more with COVID-19, enrolled during active disease. Both conserved end residues are part of each CDR3. The D gene is left open where the match is weak. Expanded clones get a size class; other rows say once, few or many, or leave the size out.

abundance	d_gene	len	v_gene	j_gene	CDR3nt	CDR3aa
.	TRBD2	16	TRBV4-3	TRBJ2-3	TGCGCCAGCAGCCGGGGGACTAGCGGGATCACAGATACGCAGTATTTT	CASSRGTSGITDTQYF
.	TRBD2	18	TRBV7-9	TRBJ2-1	TGTGCCAGCAGCTTTGGAAGCCGAAGCGGGAGTGGCGACAATGAGCAGTTCTTC	CASSFGSRSGSGDNEQFF
once	TRBD2	15	TRBV4-3	TRBJ2-5	TGCGCCAGCAGCCAAACCGGGACTAGCGACGAGACCCAGTACTTC	CASSQTGTSDETQYF
.	TRBD1	15	TRBV24-1	TRBJ2-5	TGTGCCACCAGTGTCACCCGGGACAGCAAAGAGACCCAGTACTTC	CATSVTRDSKETQYF
.	TRBD1	15	TRBV15	TRBJ2-1	TGTGCCACCAGCAGAGCGGGACAGGGTTTGAATGAGCAGTTCTTC	CATSRAGQGLNEQFF
.	TRBD1	15	TRBV3-1/TRBV3-2	TRBJ2-4	TGTGCCAGCAGCCACCAGGGGGCGGCCAAAAACATTCAGTACTTC	CASSHQGAAKNIQYF
.	.	15	TRBV7-3	TRBJ2-1	TGTGCCAGCAGCTTAAAGCCGTCTAGGAGGAATGAGCAGTTCTTC	CASSLKPSRRNEQFF
.	TRBD2	17	TRBV11-2	TRBJ2-4	TGTGCCAGCAGCCCAACTGGGGGACTAGCGGGTCCCGAGTTCCGGTACTTC	CASSPTGGLAGPEFRYF
.	TRBD2	17	TRBV9	TRBJ2-3	TGTGCCAGCAGCGTAGAGCCGGGCGGGAGAGGTACAGATACGCAGTATTTT	CASSVEPGGRGTDTQYF
.	TRBD1	16	TRBV5-6	TRBJ2-1	TGTGCCAGCAGCTTTTTTGGGGGACAGACCTACAATGAGCAGTTCTTC	CASSFFGGQTYNEQFF
.	.	15	TRBV11-2	TRBJ1-3	TGTGCCAGCAGCTTATCCGACAGTTCTGGAAACACCATATATTTT	CASSLSDSSGNTIYF
.	TRBD1	14	TRBV5-1	TRBJ1-1	TGCGCCAGCAGCATGGACAGGGGTTTCGCTGAAGCTTTCTTT	CASSMDRGFAEAFF
.	TRBD2	16	TRBV7-2	TRBJ2-7	TGTGCCAGCAGGGCTATTTCGACTAGCGGGGAGGTAGAGCAGTACTTC	CASRAISTSGEVEQYF
.	.	13	TRBV4-3	TRBJ2-2	TGCGCCAGCAGCCAAGTGAGGTCCGGGGAGCTGTTTTTT	CASSQVRSGELFF
.	TRBD2	17	TRBV5-5	TRBJ2-7	TGTGCCAGCAGCTTGGCCAGGGGACTAGCAAGCTCCTACGAGCAGTACTTC	CASSLARGLASSYEQYF
.	.	15	TRBV6-5	TRBJ1-2	TGTGCCAGCAGTTACTCCCCCGCAGAGCGCTATGGCTACACCTTC	CASSYSPAERYGYTF
.	.	12	TRBV28	TRBJ1-1	TGTGCCAGCAGTTTGAGTCCCACTGAAGCTTTCTTT	CASSLSPTEAFF
.	TRBD1	13	TRBV19	TRBJ2-1	TGTGCCAGTAGGCTGACAGGGGGCAATGAGCAGTTCTTC	CASRLTGGNEQFF
.	TRBD2	14	TRBV5-1	TRBJ2-2	TGCGCCAGCAGCTTGGCCGGGGGGTCCCGGGAGCTGTTTTTT	CASSLAGGSRELFF
few	TRBD2	16	TRBV5-1	TRBJ2-1	TGCGCCAGCAGCTTGGGTAGCGGGGGCCTATACAATGAGCAGTTCTTC	CASSLGSGGLYNEQFF
.	TRBD1	14	TRBV19	TRBJ2-5	TGTGCCAGTAGTCATCAGGGGGCTAAAGAGACCCAGTACTTC	CASSHQGAKETQYF
few	TRBD2	14	TRBV6-6	TRBJ2-1	TGTGCCAGCAGCAGACTAGCGGAGTTCAATGAGCAGTTCTTC	CASSRLAEFNEQFF
.	.	16	TRBV5-4	TRBJ2-4	TGTGCCAGCAGCCGACAGGAGCTACTAGCCAAAAACATTCAGTACTTC	CASSRQELLAKNIQYF